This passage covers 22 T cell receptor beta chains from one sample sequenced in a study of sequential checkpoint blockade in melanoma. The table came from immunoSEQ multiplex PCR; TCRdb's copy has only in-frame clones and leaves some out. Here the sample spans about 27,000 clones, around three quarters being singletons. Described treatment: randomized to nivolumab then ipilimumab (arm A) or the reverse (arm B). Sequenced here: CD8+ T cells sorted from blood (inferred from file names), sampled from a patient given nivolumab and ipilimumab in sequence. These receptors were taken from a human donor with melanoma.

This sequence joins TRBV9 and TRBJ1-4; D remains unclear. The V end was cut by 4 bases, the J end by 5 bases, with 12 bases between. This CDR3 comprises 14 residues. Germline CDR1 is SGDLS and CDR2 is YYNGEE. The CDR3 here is CASSPMGGNEKLFF. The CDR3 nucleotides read TGTGCCAGCAGCCCCATGGGAGGGAATGAAAAACTGTTTTTT. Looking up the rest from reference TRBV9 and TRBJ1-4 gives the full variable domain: DSGVTQTPKHLITATGQRVTLRCSPRSGDLSVYWYQQSLDQGLQFLIQYYNGEERAKGNILERFSAQQFPDLHSELNLSSLELGDSALYFCASSPMGGNEKLFFGSGTQLSVL.

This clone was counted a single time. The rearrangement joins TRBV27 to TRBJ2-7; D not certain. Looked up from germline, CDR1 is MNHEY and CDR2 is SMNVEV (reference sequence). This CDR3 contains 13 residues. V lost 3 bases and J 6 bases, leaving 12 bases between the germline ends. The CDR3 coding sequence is TGTGCCAGCAGTTTGGGCCCTTCTACCGAGCAGTACTTC. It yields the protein CASSLGPSTEQYF.

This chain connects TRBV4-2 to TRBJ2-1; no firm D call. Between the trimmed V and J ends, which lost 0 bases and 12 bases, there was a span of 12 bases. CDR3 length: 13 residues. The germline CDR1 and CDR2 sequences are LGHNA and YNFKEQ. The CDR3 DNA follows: TGTGCCAGCAGCCAAGAGCCGATCCTAGGGCAGTTCTTC. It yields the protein CASSQEPILGQFF.

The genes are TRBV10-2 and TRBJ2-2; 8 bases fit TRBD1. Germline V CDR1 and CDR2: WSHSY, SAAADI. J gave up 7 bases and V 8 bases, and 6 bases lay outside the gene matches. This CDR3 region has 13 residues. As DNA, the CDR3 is TGCGCCAGCGGGACAGGAATTCTCGGGGAGCTGTTTTTT. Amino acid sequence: CASGTGILGELFF.

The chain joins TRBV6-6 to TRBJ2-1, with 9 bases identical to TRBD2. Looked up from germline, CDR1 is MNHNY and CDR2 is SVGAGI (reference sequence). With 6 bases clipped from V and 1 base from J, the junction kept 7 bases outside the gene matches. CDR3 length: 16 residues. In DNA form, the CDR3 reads TGTGCCAGCAGGAACCCAGCGGGGGGTTCCTACAATGAGCAGTTCTTC. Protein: CASRNPAGGSYNEQFF.

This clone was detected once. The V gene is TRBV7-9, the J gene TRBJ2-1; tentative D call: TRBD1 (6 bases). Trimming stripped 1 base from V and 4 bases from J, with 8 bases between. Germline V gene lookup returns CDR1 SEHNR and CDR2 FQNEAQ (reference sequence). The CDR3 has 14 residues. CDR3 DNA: TGTGCCAGCAGCTTAGAGGACAGATACAATGAGCAGTTCTTC. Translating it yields CASSLEDRYNEQFF.

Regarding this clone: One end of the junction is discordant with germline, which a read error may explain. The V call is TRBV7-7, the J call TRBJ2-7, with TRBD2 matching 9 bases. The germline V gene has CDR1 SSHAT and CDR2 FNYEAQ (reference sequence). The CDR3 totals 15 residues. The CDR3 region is CASSGGGAFQNEQYF. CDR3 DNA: TGTGCTAGCAGCGGCGGGGGGGCCTTTCAGAACGAGCAGTACTTC. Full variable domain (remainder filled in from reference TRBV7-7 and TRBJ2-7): GAGVSQSPRYKVTKRGQDVTLRCDPISSHATLYWYQQALGQGPEFLTYFNYEAQPDKSGLPSDRFSAERPEGSISTLTIQRTEQRDSAMYRCASSGGGAFQNEQYFGPGTRLTVT.

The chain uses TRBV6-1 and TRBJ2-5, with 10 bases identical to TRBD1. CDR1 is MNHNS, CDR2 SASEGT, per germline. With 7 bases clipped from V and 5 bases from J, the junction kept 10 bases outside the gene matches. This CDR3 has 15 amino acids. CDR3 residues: CASNLGTGERETQYF. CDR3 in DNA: TGTGCCAGCAACCTAGGGACAGGGGAAAGGGAGACCCAGTACTTC.

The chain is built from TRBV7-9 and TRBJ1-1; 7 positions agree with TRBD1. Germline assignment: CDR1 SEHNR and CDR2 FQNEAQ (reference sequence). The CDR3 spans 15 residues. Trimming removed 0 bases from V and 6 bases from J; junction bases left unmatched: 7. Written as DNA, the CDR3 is TGTGCCAGCAGCTTAGCGCAGGGGGTTGACTCTGAAGCTTTCTTT. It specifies CASSLAQGVDSEAFF.

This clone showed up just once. The chain's CDR3 is CASSLDRGGYYEQYF. Here the CDR3 DNA reads TGTGCCAGCAGCTTAGATCGGGGGGGATATTACGAGCAGTACTTC. This chain joins TRBV7-2 and TRBJ2-7; 8 bases align to TRBD2. CDR3 size: 15 residues. Germline CDR1 SGHTA, CDR2 FQGNSA. V shed 1 base and J 4 bases; nucleotides not matched to a gene: 6.

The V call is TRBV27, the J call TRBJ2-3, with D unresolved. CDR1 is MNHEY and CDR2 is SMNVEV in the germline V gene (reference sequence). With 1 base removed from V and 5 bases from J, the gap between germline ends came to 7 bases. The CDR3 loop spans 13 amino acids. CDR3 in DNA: TGTGCCAGCAGTTTATGGTCCGGAGATACGCAGTATTTT. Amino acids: CASSLWSGDTQYF.

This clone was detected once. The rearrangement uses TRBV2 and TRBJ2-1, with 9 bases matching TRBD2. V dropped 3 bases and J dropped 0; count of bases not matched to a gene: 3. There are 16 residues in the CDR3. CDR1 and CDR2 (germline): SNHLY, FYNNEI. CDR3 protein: CASSEAGGSSYNEQFF. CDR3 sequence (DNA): TGTGCCAGCAGTGAGGCGGGGGGGAGCTCCTACAATGAGCAGTTCTTC.

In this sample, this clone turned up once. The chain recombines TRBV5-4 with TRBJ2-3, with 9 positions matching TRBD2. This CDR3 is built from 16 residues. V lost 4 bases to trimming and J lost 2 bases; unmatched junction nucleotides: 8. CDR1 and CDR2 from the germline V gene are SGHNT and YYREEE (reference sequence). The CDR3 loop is CASSAGGGGVTDTQYF. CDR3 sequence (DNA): TGTGCCAGCAGCGCTGGAGGCGGGGGGGTCACAGATACGCAGTATTTT. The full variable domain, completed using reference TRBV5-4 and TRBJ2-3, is ETGVTQSPTHLIKTRGQQVTLRCSSQSGHNTVSWYQQALGQGPQFIFQYYREEENGRGNFPPRFSGLQFPNYSSELNVNALELDDSALYLCASSAGGGGVTDTQYFGPGTRLTVL.

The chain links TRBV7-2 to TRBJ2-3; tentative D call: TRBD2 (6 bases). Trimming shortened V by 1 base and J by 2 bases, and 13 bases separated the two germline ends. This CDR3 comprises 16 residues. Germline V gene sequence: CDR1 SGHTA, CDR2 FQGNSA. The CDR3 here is CASSLGWRGVTDTQYF. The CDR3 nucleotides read TGTGCCAGCAGCTTAGGTTGGCGCGGGGTCACAGATACGCAGTATTTT.

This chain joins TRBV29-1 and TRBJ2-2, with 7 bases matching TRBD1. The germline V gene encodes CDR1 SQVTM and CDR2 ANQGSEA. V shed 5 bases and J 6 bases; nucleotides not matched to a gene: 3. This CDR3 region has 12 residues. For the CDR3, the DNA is TGCAGCGTTACAGGGGTGGCCGGGGAGCTGTTTTTT. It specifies CSVTGVAGELFF.

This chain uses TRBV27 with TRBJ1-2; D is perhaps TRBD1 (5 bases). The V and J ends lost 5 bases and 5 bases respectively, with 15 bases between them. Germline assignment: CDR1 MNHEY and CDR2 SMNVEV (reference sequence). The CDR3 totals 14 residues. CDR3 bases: TGTGCCAGCAGTCCCCAGGGTGTTCTATATGGCTACACCTTC. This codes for CASSPQGVLYGYTF.

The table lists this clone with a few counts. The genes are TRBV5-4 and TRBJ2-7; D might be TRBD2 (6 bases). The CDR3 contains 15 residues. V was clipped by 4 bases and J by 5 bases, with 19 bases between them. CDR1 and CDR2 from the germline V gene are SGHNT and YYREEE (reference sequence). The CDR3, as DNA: TGTGCCAGCAGCGGCTCGCGGGGTATCGACCACGAGCAGTACTTC. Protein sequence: CASSGSRGIDHEQYF.

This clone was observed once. CDR3 amino acids: CSVGPRGRPGETQYF. DNA for the CDR3: TGCAGCGTTGGACCTAGGGGCAGACCCGGAGAGACCCAGTACTTC. This chain connects TRBV29-1 to TRBJ2-5; tentative D call: TRBD1 (5 bases). CDR1 and CDR2 (germline): SQVTM, ANQGSEA. CDR3 length: 15 amino acids. Trimming took off 4 bases at V and 4 bases at J, with 19 bases between the two ends.

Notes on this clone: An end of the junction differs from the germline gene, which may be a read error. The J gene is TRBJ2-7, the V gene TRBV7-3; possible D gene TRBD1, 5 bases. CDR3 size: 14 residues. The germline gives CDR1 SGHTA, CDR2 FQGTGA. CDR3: CASSQEQERYEQYF. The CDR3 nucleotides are TGCGCCAGCAGCCAAGAACAGGAAAGATACGAGCAGTACTTC.

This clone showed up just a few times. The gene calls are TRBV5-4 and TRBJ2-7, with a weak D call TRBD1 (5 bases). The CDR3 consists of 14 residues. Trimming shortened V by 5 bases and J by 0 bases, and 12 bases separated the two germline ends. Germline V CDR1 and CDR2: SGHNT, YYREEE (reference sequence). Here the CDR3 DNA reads TGTGCCAGCAGTTCTGACAGTAGCTCCTACGAGCAGTACTTC. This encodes CASSSDSSSYEQYF.

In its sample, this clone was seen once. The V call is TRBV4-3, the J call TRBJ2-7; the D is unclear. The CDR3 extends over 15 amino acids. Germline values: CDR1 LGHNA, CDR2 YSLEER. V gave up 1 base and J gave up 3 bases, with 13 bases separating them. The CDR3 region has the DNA TGCGCCAGCAGCCAAGGGCAGGCGTTAGGCTACGAGCAGTACTTC. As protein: CASSQGQALGYEQYF.

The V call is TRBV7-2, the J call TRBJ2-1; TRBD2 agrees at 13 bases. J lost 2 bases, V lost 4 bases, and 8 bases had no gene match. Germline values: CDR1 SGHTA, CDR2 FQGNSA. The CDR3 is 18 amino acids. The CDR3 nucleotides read TGTGCCAGCAGCTCCTCGACTAGCGGGGGGACTCCCTACAATGAGCAGTTCTTC. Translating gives CASSSSTSGGTPYNEQFF.